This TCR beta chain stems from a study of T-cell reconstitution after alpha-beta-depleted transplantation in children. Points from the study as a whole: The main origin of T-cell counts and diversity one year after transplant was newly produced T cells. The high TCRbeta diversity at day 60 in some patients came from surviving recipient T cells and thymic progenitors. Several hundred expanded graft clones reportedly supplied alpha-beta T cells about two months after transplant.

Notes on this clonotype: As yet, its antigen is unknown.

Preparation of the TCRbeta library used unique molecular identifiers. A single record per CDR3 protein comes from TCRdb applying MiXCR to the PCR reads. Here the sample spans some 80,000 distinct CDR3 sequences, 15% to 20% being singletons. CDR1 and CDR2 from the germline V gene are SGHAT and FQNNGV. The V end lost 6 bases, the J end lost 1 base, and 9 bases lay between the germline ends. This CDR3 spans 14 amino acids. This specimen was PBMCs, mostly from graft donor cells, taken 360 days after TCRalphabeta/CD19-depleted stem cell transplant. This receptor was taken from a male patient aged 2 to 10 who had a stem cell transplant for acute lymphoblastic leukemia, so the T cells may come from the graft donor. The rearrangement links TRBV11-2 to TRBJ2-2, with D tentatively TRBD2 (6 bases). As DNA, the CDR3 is TGTGCCAGCAGACCAGCGGGGAACACCGGGGAGCTGTTTTTT. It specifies CASRPAGNTGELFF.